This paragraph covers one T cell receptor (beta chain) sequence. Its antigen remains unidentified. The data were obtained in a study of T cells expressing NK-cell markers. The study's findings and limits: Four donors showed these clonotypes also leading the CD3+CD56-NKG2C+ fraction.

From its re-call of the 5' RACE reads, TCRdb lists each CDR3 protein once, without DNA. With 300,000 to 450,000 distinct CDR3 sequences in the sample, the ten largest clones hold roughly 5.5%. The CDR3 covers 16 residues. Germline values: CDR1 SGHRS, CDR2 YFSETQ. V gene TRBV5-1 combines with J gene TRBJ2-3. This receptor was taken from a man aged 18-70 years in good health. Material: blood T cells: a sorted CD56 or NKG2C T cell subset, CD4+ or CD8+ T cells, or bulk PBMC T cells (not recorded which). CDR3 region: CASSLSTALGPDTQYF.